Listed here are 32 T cell receptor beta chains from one sample, sequenced in a study of blood T cell repertoires in COVID-19. TCRdb's table, derived via immunoSEQ multiplex PCR, lists solely in-frame clones and lacks some. The profile shows approximately 310,000 clones, roughly 84% of them singletons. Sequenced input: peripheral blood. These TCRs come from a man aged 45-65 years with active or convalescent COVID-19.

This clone was observed once. The V call is TRBV3-1 (or the pseudogene TRBV3-2), the J call TRBJ1-3, with TRBD1 matching over 9 bases. The ends lost 2 bases at V and 4 bases at J; junction bases unmatched: 3. This CDR3 has 15 amino acids. Germline V lookup: CDR1 LGHDT, CDR2 YNNKEL (reference sequence). CDR3: CASSQMTGGGNTIYF. CDR3 nucleotide sequence: TGTGCCAGCAGCCAAATGACAGGGGGAGGAAACACCATATATTTT.

This chain links TRBV6-4 with TRBJ2-1, with 8 nucleotides matching TRBD2. Germline V gives CDR1 MRHNA, CDR2 SNTAGT. The CDR3 is 15 residues long. J lost 0 bases, V lost 6 bases, and 4 bases had no gene match. The CDR3 bases are TGTGCCAGCAGACTAGCGGATACCTCCTACAATGAGCAGTTCTTC. As protein: CASRLADTSYNEQFF.

The CDR3 reads CASSLGLAQETQYF. The CDR3 nucleotides read TGTGCCAGCAGCTTGGGACTAGCCCAAGAGACCCAGTACTTC. V usage is TRBV5-4 and J usage is TRBJ2-5, with TRBD2 identical over 7 bases. V shed 0 bases and J 1 base; nucleotides not matched to a gene: 0. The CDR3 is 14 amino acids. CDR1 and CDR2 (germline): SGHNT, YYREEE (reference sequence). The whole variable domain, filled in from reference TRBV5-4 and TRBJ2-5, reads ETGVTQSPTHLIKTRGQQVTLRCSSQSGHNTVSWYQQALGQGPQFIFQYYREEENGRGNFPPRFSGLQFPNYSSELNVNALELDDSALYLCASSLGLAQETQYFGPGTRLLVL.

This clone occurred once. The chain uses TRBV7-2 and TRBJ2-7; 7 bases map to TRBD2. CDR3 length: 15 residues. V dropped 1 base and J dropped 2; count of bases not matched to a gene: 5. Germline CDR1 and CDR2: SGHTA and FQGNSA. CDR3 bases: TGTGCCAGCAGCTTAGTAACGGGAGGTCCCTACGAGCAGTACTTC. It yields the protein CASSLVTGGPYEQYF.

The J gene is TRBJ2-7, the V gene TRBV9, with TRBD2 identical over 7 bases. The CDR3 extends over 14 amino acids. Trimming removed 0 bases from V and 2 bases from J; junction bases left unmatched: 2. Germline CDR1 reads SGDLS; CDR2 reads YYNGEE. The CDR3 loop is CASSVDSGTYEQYF. In nucleotides, the CDR3 is TGTGCCAGCAGCGTAGACAGCGGGACCTACGAGCAGTACTTC.

This clone came up once. The J gene is TRBJ1-2, the V gene TRBV7-9; D is uncertain. The V end was cut by 3 bases, the J end by 8 bases, with 16 bases between. This CDR3 has 14 amino acids. From germline, CDR1 is SEHNR and CDR2 FQNEAQ (reference sequence). DNA for the CDR3: TGTGCCAGCAGCTTCGCCGGGAGCTGGAGAGGCTACACCTTC. Protein: CASSFAGSWRGYTF.

This clone appeared once. The rearrangement joins TRBV6-1 to TRBJ1-1; no clear D gene. The CDR3 length is 14 residues. Trimming removed 3 bases from V and 1 base from J, with 9 bases in between. CDR1 is MNHNS, CDR2 SASEGT, per germline. The CDR3, as DNA: TGTGCCAGCAGTGAGGGCAACGAGAACACTGAAGCTTTCTTT. Translation gives CASSEGNENTEAFF.

The V and J genes are TRBV2 and TRBJ1-5; D possibly corresponds to TRBD1 (6 bases). Germline CDR1 is SNHLY and CDR2 is FYNNEI. This CDR3 spans 14 amino acids. V was clipped by 7 bases and J by 8 bases, with 18 bases between them. Here the CDR3 DNA reads TGTGCCAGCAACAGGGACGGACGTCGGGAGCCCCAGCATTTT. Translating it yields CASNRDGRREPQHF.

The chain carries TRBV5-1 and TRBJ1-2, with 7 nucleotides matching TRBD1. In germline, CDR1 is SGHRS, CDR2 YFSETQ. The CDR3 is made up of 15 amino acids. V lost 0 bases to trimming and J lost 5 bases; unmatched junction nucleotides: 7. CDR3 coding DNA: TGCGCCAGCAGCTTGGACGGGTGGGACAGTTATGGCTACACCTTC. It is translated as CASSLDGWDSYGYTF.

This rearrangement joins TRBV5-1 to TRBJ1-3; the D gene is possibly TRBD1 (5 bases). Germline-derived CDR1 and CDR2 are SGHRS and YFSETQ. Trimming took off 3 bases at V and 2 bases at J, with 15 bases between the two ends. CDR3 size: 16 residues. The chain's CDR3 is CASSWGPRGAGNTIYF. The DNA for the CDR3 is TGCGCCAGCAGCTGGGGTCCGCGGGGGGCTGGAAACACCATATATTTT.

This chain uses TRBV7-6 with TRBJ2-1, with D perhaps matching TRBD2 (5 bases). Trimming stripped 4 bases from V and 5 bases from J, with 15 bases between. The CDR3 is made up of 15 amino acids. The germline V gene has CDR1 SGHVS and CDR2 FNYEAQ. CDR3 sequence (DNA): TGTGCCAGCAGCTCGGACCACCGGGGAGACAATGAGCAGTTCTTC. It translates to CASSSDHRGDNEQFF.

This rearrangement joins TRBV11-2 to TRBJ1-2; 7 bases agree with TRBD1. Per germline, CDR1 SGHAT and CDR2 FQNNGV. The J segment lost 5 bases and the V segment lost 6 bases, leaving 9 bases of the junction unmatched. The CDR3 runs 14 residues. The CDR3 DNA is TGTGCCAGCAGTTCGACAGGGCTGGGATATGGCTACACCTTC. Translating it yields CASSSTGLGYGYTF.

The chain combines TRBV4-1 with TRBJ1-3; D not resolved. V lost 3 bases, J lost 0 bases, and 12 bases lay in between. Germline V gene data show CDR1 as MGHRA and CDR2 as YSYEKL. This CDR3 has 16 residues. CDR3 bases: TGCGCCAGCAGCCAGGTAAACAGTGGCTCTGGAAACACCATATATTTT. This codes for CASSQVNSGSGNTIYF.

The chain employs TRBV14 and TRBJ2-3; maybe TRBD2 (6 bases). Trimming left V 1 base short and J 0 bases short, with 8 bases between. This CDR3 region has 15 residues. CDR1 and CDR2 (germline): SGHDN, FVKESK. The CDR3 nucleotides are TGTGCCAGCAGCCAAGGGACTACTAGCACAGATACGCAGTATTTT. This encodes CASSQGTTSTDTQYF.

The chain is built from TRBV5-6 and TRBJ1-2; D not resolved. Trimming took 3 bases from V and 4 from J, leaving 4 bases between them. This CDR3 is 11 amino acids long. Per the germline V gene, CDR1 is SGHDT and CDR2 is YYEEEE. The CDR3 nucleotides read TGTGCCAGCAGCTCGTCCTATGGCTACACCTTC. Translation: CASSSSYGYTF.

This chain connects TRBV12-3 or TRBV12-4 to TRBJ2-5; D is possibly TRBD1 (6 bases). This CDR3 is built from 13 residues. Trimming removed 4 bases from V and 4 bases from J, with 10 bases in between. CDR3 nucleotide sequence: TGTGCCAGCAGTTACCGGGACACAGAGACCCAGTACTTC. Protein: CASSYRDTETQYF.

The DNA for the CDR3 is TGTGCCAGCAGCTTGGGACCAGGGGTCGAATCACCCCTCCACTTT. This sequence encodes CASSLGPGVESPLHF. This sequence joins TRBV5-4 and TRBJ1-6, with a possible D match to TRBD1 (6 bases). From germline, CDR1 is SGHNT and CDR2 YYREEE (reference sequence). The length of the CDR3 is 15 residues. Trimming removed 0 bases from V and 10 bases from J, with 14 bases in between.

This clone was detected only a few times. The chain employs TRBV2 and TRBJ1-6; D perhaps matches TRBD1 (5 bases). Germline lookup yields CDR1 SNHLY and CDR2 FYNNEI. The CDR3 has 15 residues. The germline V and J ends were trimmed by 4 bases and 0 bases, with 7 bases remaining between them. The CDR3, as DNA: TGTGCCAGCAGTGTAGACAGCTCCTATAATTCACCCCTCCACTTT. Translated: CASSVDSSYNSPLHF.

This chain connects TRBV28 to TRBJ2-7, with 7 bases fitting TRBD1. V was pared by 5 bases and J by 3 bases, with 4 bases of the junction left unmatched. CDR1 is MDHEN, CDR2 SYDVKM, per germline. The CDR3 is 13 residues long. The chain's CDR3 is CASSVTGSYEQYF. As DNA, the CDR3 is TGTGCCAGCAGTGTGACAGGGAGCTACGAGCAGTACTTC. The full variable domain, its missing parts supplied by reference TRBV28 and TRBJ2-7, is DVKVTQSSRYLVKRTGEKVFLECVQDMDHENMFWYRQDPGLGLRLIYFSYDVKMKEKGDIPEGYSVSREKKERFSLILESASTNQTSMYLCASSVTGSYEQYFGPGTRLTVT.

There are a few counts of this clone. CDR3 nucleotides: TGCAGCGTTGTGGGAGGCCCACAAGAGACCCAGTACTTC. This gives the protein CSVVGGPQETQYF. This chain connects TRBV29-1 to TRBJ2-5, with D tentatively TRBD2 (6 bases). This CDR3 has 13 residues. V was shortened by 4 bases and J by 2 bases, with 11 bases between the two germline ends. Germline V CDR1 and CDR2: SQVTM, ANQGSEA.

The V call is TRBV4-1, the J call TRBJ1-1; 8 positions agree with TRBD1. V dropped 4 bases and J dropped 1; count of bases not matched to a gene: 5. The germline CDR1 and CDR2 sequences are MGHRA and YSYEKL. CDR3 length equals 15 residues. The CDR3 spells CASSRVGQANTEAFF. For the CDR3, the DNA is TGCGCCAGCAGCCGAGTGGGACAGGCGAACACTGAAGCTTTCTTT.

This chain uses TRBV7-3 with TRBJ2-2, with unresolved D. Trimming left V 5 bases short and J 3 bases short, with 10 bases between. Looked up from germline, CDR1 is SGHTA and CDR2 is FQGTGA. There are 14 residues in the CDR3. For the CDR3, the DNA is TGTGCCAGCAGCCCCTCTATGGACACCGGGGAGCTGTTTTTT. The encoded protein is CASSPSMDTGELFF. Full variable domain (remainder filled in from reference TRBV7-3 and TRBJ2-2): GAGVSQTPSNKVTEKGKYVELRCDPISGHTALYWYRQSLGQGPEFLIYFQGTGAADDSGLPNDRFFAVRPEGSVSTLKIQRTERGDSAVYLCASSPSMDTGELFFGEGSRLTVL.

V gene TRBV2 combines with J gene TRBJ2-2; 12 nucleotides agree with TRBD1. CDR3 length equals 16 residues. J gave up 6 bases and V 7 bases, and 9 bases lay outside the gene matches. Germline V gene lookup returns CDR1 SNHLY and CDR2 FYNNEI. The CDR3 loop is CASTRPGQGASGELFF. The CDR3 coding sequence is TGTGCCAGCACCCGACCGGGACAGGGGGCCTCCGGGGAGCTGTTTTTT.

The J gene is TRBJ1-4, the V gene TRBV29-1, with a possible D match to TRBD1 (6 bases). The CDR3 runs 12 residues. Trimming shortened V by 6 bases and J by 5 bases, and 10 bases separated the two germline ends. Germline values: CDR1 SQVTM, CDR2 ANQGSEA. The CDR3 region is CSVVQGNEKLFF. In DNA, the CDR3 is TGCAGCGTAGTACAGGGAAATGAAAAACTGTTTTTT.

The V gene is TRBV5-1, the J gene TRBJ2-5, with D possibly being TRBD1 (6 bases). The CDR3 sequence is 16 residues long. Germline CDR1 and CDR2: SGHRS and YFSETQ. V shed 0 bases and J shed 1 base, with 13 bases lying between them. The CDR3 loop reads CASSLGTENFQETQYF. The CDR3 nucleotides are TGCGCCAGCAGCTTGGGGACAGAGAACTTCCAAGAGACCCAGTACTTC.

The chain uses TRBV9 and TRBJ2-6; 7 bases match TRBD1. Germline loops: CDR1 SGDLS, CDR2 YYNGEE. The junction had 8 bases not matched to a gene; V was cut back by 4 bases and J by 4 bases. This CDR3 contains 16 residues. CDR3 sequence (DNA): TGTGCCAGCAGCCCCCATGAGGGGGCCGGGGCCAACGTCCTGACTTTC. It is translated as CASSPHEGAGANVLTF. The full variable domain, completed using reference TRBV9 and TRBJ2-6, is DSGVTQTPKHLITATGQRVTLRCSPRSGDLSVYWYQQSLDQGLQFLIQYYNGEERAKGNILERFSAQQFPDLHSELNLSSLELGDSALYFCASSPHEGAGANVLTFGAGSRLTVL.

The chain has TRBV2 and TRBJ1-1, with 9 bases matching TRBD1. CDR3 length: 15 residues. Germline CDR1 SNHLY, CDR2 FYNNEI. Trimming at V came to 5 bases and at J to 8 bases, leaving 12 bases not matched to a gene. The DNA of the CDR3 is TGTGCCAGCAGTACCGGGACAGGGACCTCCTTCGAAGCTTTCTTT. Translated: CASSTGTGTSFEAFF.

Only one count was recorded for this clone. Other DNA sequences within the sample encode an identical CDR3. The chain joins TRBV9 to TRBJ1-3; TRBD1 matches at 10 bases. V was pared by 0 bases and J by 0 bases, with 3 bases of the junction left unmatched. Germline V lookup: CDR1 SGDLS, CDR2 YYNGEE. The CDR3 is made up of 17 amino acids. CDR3 residues: CASSVGGQGSSGNTIYF. The CDR3 bases are TGTGCCAGCAGCGTAGGGGGACAGGGGTCCTCTGGAAACACCATATATTTT. The full variable domain, with the rest looked up from reference TRBV9 and TRBJ1-3, is DSGVTQTPKHLITATGQRVTLRCSPRSGDLSVYWYQQSLDQGLQFLIQYYNGEERAKGNILERFSAQQFPDLHSELNLSSLELGDSALYFCASSVGGQGSSGNTIYFGEGSWLTVV.

This sequence joins TRBV10-3 and TRBJ1-3; 7 bases line up with TRBD1. Unmatched junction bases numbered 3, after V lost 5 bases and J lost 2 bases. The CDR3 contains 14 residues. Germline CDR1 is ENHRY and CDR2 is SYGVKD. The CDR3 DNA follows: TGTGCCATCAGTCACACAGGGGCTGGAAACACCATATATTTT. It specifies CAISHTGAGNTIYF.

This clone turned up a few times. The chain employs TRBV6-5 and TRBJ2-2; the D gene is possibly TRBD1 (6 bases). Germline values: CDR1 MNHEY, CDR2 SVGAGI. The CDR3 spans 13 residues. Trimming removed 11 bases from V and 4 bases from J, with 14 bases in between. DNA of the CDR3: TGTGCCGGCCGGGACACCACCACCGGGGAGCTGTTTTTT. Its protein is CAGRDTTTGELFF.

In nucleotides, the CDR3 is TGTGCCATCAGTGAAGTGGGACAGGGTGTGGGTTATGGCTACACCTTC. Amino acids: CAISEVGQGVGYGYTF. The genes are TRBV10-3 and TRBJ1-2, with 9 bases matching TRBD1. The length of the CDR3 is 16 residues. Per germline, CDR1 ENHRY and CDR2 SYGVKD. The trim removed 3 bases at V and 5 bases at J, leaving 10 bases unmatched.

V usage is TRBV5-1 and J usage is TRBJ2-3; D may be TRBD2 (7 bases). Trimming left V 3 bases short and J 8 bases short, with 13 bases between. The CDR3 extends over 13 amino acids. In germline, CDR1 is SGHRS, CDR2 YFSETQ. In DNA form, the CDR3 reads TGCGCCAGCAGCTCAAGGGGGGAGGGTACGCAGTATTTT. Encoded protein: CASSSRGEGTQYF.